A single sample gave rise to the 2 T cell receptor beta chains below, sequenced in a study of blood T cell repertoires in COVID-19. Generated by immunoSEQ multiplex PCR, the TCRdb table keeps only in-frame clones and is missing some. This sample has just under 350,000 clones, with around 91% found just once. Sample: peripheral blood. These receptors all come from a woman aged 18-35 years who had recovered from COVID-19.

The chain is built from TRBV6-5 and TRBJ2-3, with 8 bases that match TRBD2. The ends lost 6 bases at V and 3 bases at J; junction bases unmatched: 8. CDR3 length: 15 residues. Germline V gives CDR1 MNHEY, CDR2 SVGAGI. The CDR3 region is CASSYGTSKTDTQYF. The CDR3 DNA sequence: TGTGCCAGCAGCTACGGGACTAGTAAAACAGATACGCAGTATTTT.

This clone was seen more than once but under ten times. The V call is TRBV6-5, the J call TRBJ2-7; 7 nucleotides align to TRBD1. The CDR3 runs to 15 residues. V lost 2 bases, J lost 4 bases, and 8 bases stayed unmatched. Per germline, CDR1 MNHEY and CDR2 SVGAGI. CDR3: CASSYLRDREYEQYV. The CDR3 coding sequence is TGTGCCAGCAGTTACCTCCGGGACAGAGAATACGAGCAGTACGTC.